The T cell receptor beta chain described here comes from a study of blood T cell repertoires in COVID-19. Study in general: Collection of acute and convalescent COVID-19 samples took place in the United States, Italy and Spain. Sample material is recorded as cDNA or gDNA derived from T cells, B-cell-depleted T cells, or PBMCs.

Authors' analysis steps: Estimation of nucleated cell counts was performed using reference gene primer amplification. TCRdb's copy holds only in-frame clones and misses some; the assay was immunoSEQ multiplex PCR. V and J calls and clone size are as listed in that table; D and trimming were resolved from the DNA. The table lists some 40,000 clones, 80% to 90% of them singletons. Sequenced: peripheral blood. This clonotype originated in a man between 40 and 49 years old with active COVID-19.

CDR3 loop: CASSSDRENGYTF. In DNA form, the CDR3 reads TGTGCCAGCAGTTCTGACAGAGAGAATGGCTACACCTTC. The chain has TRBV28 and TRBJ1-2, with D perhaps matching TRBD1 (5 bases). CDR3 length: 13 amino acids. Germline CDR1 reads MDHEN; CDR2 reads SYDVKM. V gave up 4 bases and J gave up 6 bases, with 12 bases separating them.